This T cell receptor beta chain was documented in a study of CD8 T cells in Susac syndrome. It was with random hexamers that 0.5 to 1 ug RNA was reverse transcribed. One entry per CDR3 protein results from TCRdb running MiXCR on the immunoSEQ multiplex PCR reads. The sample has roughly 150,000 distinct CDR3 sequences; about 95% are singletons. Trimming stripped 4 bases from V and 0 bases from J, with 16 bases between. CDR3 size: 15 residues. CDR1 and CDR2 from the germline V gene are DFQATT and SNEGSKA (reference sequence). This clonotype was obtained from a human donor with multiple sclerosis. Input material: CD8+ T cells from PBMCs. This rearrangement joins TRBV20-1 to TRBJ2-7; no clear D gene. This chain's CDR3 is CSAKDPRSRSYEQYF. The CDR3 DNA is TGCAGTGCTAAGGACCCTCGCTCTCGCTCCTACGAGCAGTACTTC.